The 23 T cell receptor beta chains listed next were all sequenced from one sample in a study of radiation and T cells in renal cell carcinoma (dated by TCRdb to about 2020). Receptor libraries were prepared by the immunoSEQ multiplex PCR assay. TCRdb stores this immuneACCESS table with in-frame sequences only. Part of the clones is absent; in the studies checked, under half of the shortfall reflects unresolved V genes, and no reason is known for the rest. This sample holds some 120,000 clones; around nine tenths were observed only once. Around 6% of the sample is held by the ten biggest clonotypes. In the paper's terms, the time point label means: blood 2 weeks post-SBRT. What the treatment or condition label conveys for this sample: 15 Gy SBRT to primary tumor, nephrectomy 4 weeks later. The starting material was blood, obtained from a patient whose treatment included radiotherapy and nephrectomy. The source is a woman in her 70s with renal cell carcinoma.

This rearrangement joins TRBV21-1 to TRBJ2-7. TRBV21-1 has pseudogene status. This CDR3 is 14 amino acids long. The CDR3 bases are TGTGCCAGCAGCAAAGCGGCCGGATCCTACGAGCAGTACTTC. Encoded protein: CASSKAAGSYEQYF.

V is TRBV6-5 and J is TRBJ1-2; TRBD1 might be the D (6 bases). The V and J ends lost 6 bases and 0 bases respectively, with 14 bases between them. Germline V CDR1 and CDR2: MNHEY, SVGAGI. The CDR3 totals 15 residues. The CDR3 bases are TGTGCCAGCAGCTTCCTGACAGGAGCTAACTATGGCTACACCTTC. Protein sequence: CASSFLTGANYGYTF.

The chain uses TRBV19 and TRBJ2-7; 10 nucleotides match TRBD1. The CDR3 consists of 14 residues. Germline CDR1 and CDR2: LNHDA and SQIVND (reference sequence). V gave up 10 bases and J gave up 0 bases; unmatched junction bases: 6. CDR3 DNA: TGTGCCACCGGCCGGGACAGGGGCTCCTACGAGCAGTACTTC. It codes for CATGRDRGSYEQYF.

Here the CDR3 DNA reads TGTGCCAGCAGCCCACTCGACGGGGTCACCAACACTGAAGCTTTCTTT. Translated: CASSPLDGVTNTEAFF. The chain combines TRBV5-6 with TRBJ1-1; the D is unclear. Trimming shortened V by 4 bases and J by 2 bases, and 18 bases separated the two germline ends. This CDR3 region has 16 residues. Germline V gives CDR1 SGHDT, CDR2 YYEEEE.

The gene calls are TRBV7-2 and TRBJ2-5; the D is unclear. Germline V gene lookup returns CDR1 SGHTA and CDR2 FQGNSA. The V gene lost 0 bases and the J gene lost 5 bases, with 4 bases spanning the gap. The CDR3 extends over 12 amino acids. In nucleotides, the CDR3 is TGTGCCAGCAGCTTAGCGTGGGAGACCCAGTACTTC. Translated, it gives CASSLAWETQYF.

This clone was observed once. The chain combines TRBV7-8 with TRBJ1-6; no definite D call. Germline V CDR1 and CDR2: SGHVS, FQNEAQ. V shed 1 base and J shed 0 bases, with 10 bases lying between them. The CDR3 spans 17 residues. CDR3 coding DNA: TGTGCCAGCAGCTTAGAAGGAGGGAGCTCCTATAATTCACCCCTCCACTTT. Its translation: CASSLEGGSSYNSPLHF.

In regard to this clone: Germline is not matched at one junction end, which may reflect a read error. The chain has TRBV4-1 and TRBJ1-4; 8 bases map to TRBD1. In germline, CDR1 is MGHRA, CDR2 YSYEKL. The CDR3 contains 16 residues. The DNA for the CDR3 is TGCGCCAGCACCCAACGGCAGGGGGCGAGATCGGGAAAACTGTTTTTT. Amino acids: CASTQRQGARSGKLFF.

The chain uses TRBV5-8 and TRBJ1-1, with TRBD1 matching over 11 bases. This CDR3 region has 17 residues. J lost 6 bases, V lost 2 bases, and 12 bases had no gene match. The germline CDR1 and CDR2 sequences are SGHTS and YDEGEE. The CDR3 protein is CASSFGQGAGPSSEAFF. DNA for the CDR3: TGTGCCAGCAGCTTCGGACAGGGGGCCGGGCCCAGCTCTGAAGCTTTCTTT. The whole variable domain, remainder taken from reference TRBV5-8 and TRBJ1-1, is EAGVTQSPTHLIKTRGQQATLRCSPISGHTSVYWYQQALGLGLQFLLWYDEGEERNRGNFPPRFSGRQFPNYSSELNVNALELEDSALYLCASSFGQGAGPSSEAFFGQGTRLTVV.

The V and J genes are TRBV5-6 and TRBJ2-7; no firm D call. The CDR3 contains 13 residues. The ends were cut back, 4 bases at V and 2 bases at J, with 10 bases in the middle. Germline lookup yields CDR1 SGHDT and CDR2 YYEEEE. The CDR3 reads CASSPGRTYEQYF. The CDR3 DNA reads TGTGCCAGCAGCCCTGGACGGACCTACGAGCAGTACTTC. The entire variable domain, with the rest obtained from reference TRBV5-6 and TRBJ2-7, is as follows: DAGVTQSPTHLIKTRGQQVTLRCSPKSGHDTVSWYQQALGQGPQFIFQYYEEEERQRGNFPDRFSGHQFPNYSSELNVNALLLGDSALYLCASSPGRTYEQYFGPGTRLTVT.

J is TRBJ1-2 and V is TRBV5-3; D remains unclear. TRBV5-3 is sorted into the ORF group, with uncertain function. Trimming took off 6 bases at V and 5 bases at J, with 32 bases between the two ends. The CDR3 has 19 amino acids. The chain's CDR3 is CARTRARKNPAQPRYGYTF. DNA for the CDR3: TGTGCCAGAACTCGCGCCCGGAAGAACCCCGCCCAGCCTAGATATGGCTACACCTTC.

The chain uses TRBV7-3 and TRBJ2-6; D perhaps matches TRBD1 (5 bases). The CDR3 loop spans 14 amino acids. Germline CDR1 reads SGHTA; CDR2 reads FQGTGA. Trimming shortened V by 3 bases and J by 2 bases, and 5 bases separated the two germline ends. Here the CDR3 DNA reads TGTGCCAGCAGCTTGACAGCTGGGGCCAACGTCCTGACTTTC. It specifies CASSLTAGANVLTF.

The chain is built from TRBV7-7 and TRBJ2-1, with no clear D. Germline CDR1 is SSHAT and CDR2 is FNYEAQ (reference sequence). CDR3 length: 12 amino acids. The CDR3 reads CATLKGGYEQFF. The CDR3 coding sequence is TGTGCTACCCTCAAGGGTGGGTACGAGCAGTTCTTC.

This chain connects TRBV5-1 to TRBJ2-1; 11 bases line up with TRBD2. Losses at the gene ends were 3 bases for V and 6 bases for J; bases not matched to a gene: 8. The germline V gene has CDR1 SGHRS and CDR2 YFSETQ. The length of the CDR3 is 16 residues. The DNA of the CDR3 is TGCGCCAGCAGCTCCGAACTAGCGGGGGCGCGCAATGAGCAGTTCTTC. Its protein is CASSSELAGARNEQFF.

The chain employs TRBV7-2 and TRBJ1-1, with unresolved D. Between the trimmed V and J ends, which lost 4 bases and 0 bases, there was a span of 9 bases. There are 14 residues in the CDR3. Germline values: CDR1 SGHTA, CDR2 FQGNSA. CDR3 bases: TGTGCCAGCAGCTCGATACAGTTGAACACTGAAGCTTTCTTT. It encodes CASSSIQLNTEAFF.

The V gene is TRBV12-1, the J gene TRBJ1-4; TRBD1 is taken as the D call from the table, unchecked against the DNA. TRBV12-1 is labeled a pseudogene. The CDR3 spans 21 residues. CDR3 region: CASSFGIRGDRGPATNEKLFF. The CDR3 DNA is TGTGCCAGCAGCTTTGGAATCCGAGGAGACAGGGGGCCAGCAACTAATGAAAAACTGTTTTTT.

The genes are TRBV11-3 and TRBJ2-1; D is undetermined. This CDR3 has 15 residues. Germline values: CDR1 SGHNT, CDR2 YENEEA. Trimming left V 1 base short and J 0 bases short, with 7 bases between. The CDR3 bases are TGTGCCAGCAGCTTAGGTCCAAGCTCCTACAATGAGCAGTTCTTC. Translating gives CASSLGPSSYNEQFF.

The chain is built from TRBV19 and TRBJ1-2; 7 bases align to TRBD1. The CDR3 has 14 residues. Germline trimming cut 6 bases from V and 2 bases from J; bases unmatched to any gene: 6. CDR1 and CDR2 (germline): LNHDA, SQIVND (reference sequence). Here the CDR3 reads CASRTPGQNYGYTF. The CDR3 bases are TGTGCCAGTAGAACCCCGGGACAGAACTATGGCTACACCTTC.

CDR3 sequence: CASSLDLGDRGYTF. The CDR3 coding sequence is TGTGCCAGTAGCCTGGACCTCGGGGATCGTGGCTACACCTTC. This sequence joins TRBV19 and TRBJ1-2; no clear D. CDR3 size: 14 residues. Germline CDR1 and CDR2: LNHDA and SQIVND (reference sequence). Trimming pared 6 bases from V and 7 bases from J, leaving 18 bases between.

The chain recombines TRBV6-5 with TRBJ2-7; D might be TRBD2 (7 bases). The CDR3 length is 13 residues. V lost 11 bases and J 0 bases, leaving 14 bases between the germline ends. Looked up from germline, CDR1 is MNHEY and CDR2 is SVGAGI. The CDR3 region has the DNA TGTGCCGTTGGGGGGGGCCTCTCCTACGAGCAGTACTTC. Translated: CAVGGGLSYEQYF.

V usage is TRBV7-3 and J usage is TRBJ2-2; 12 positions match TRBD2. Germline-derived CDR1 and CDR2 are SGHTA and FQGTGA. Trimming removed 5 bases from V and 5 bases from J; junction bases left unmatched: 3. This CDR3 contains 15 residues. The CDR3 DNA sequence: TGTGCCAGCAGCCCACTAGCGGGAGGAACCGGGGAGCTGTTTTTT. This encodes CASSPLAGGTGELFF.

The chain has TRBV7-8 and TRBJ2-7, with D possibly matching TRBD2 (6 bases). V lost 5 bases, J lost 0 bases, and 11 bases lay in between. The germline V gene encodes CDR1 SGHVS and CDR2 FQNEAQ. The CDR3 contains 14 residues. CDR3: CASSPRGTSYEQYF. The CDR3 DNA reads as TGTGCCAGCAGCCCCCGGGGGACCTCCTACGAGCAGTACTTC.

V usage is TRBV5-5 and J usage is TRBJ2-5; no clear D. The CDR3 sequence is 15 residues long. Germline V CDR1 and CDR2: SGHKS, YYEKEE (reference sequence). Deletions cut 0 bases from V and 2 bases from J, with 11 bases between. The CDR3 nucleotides are TGTGCCAGCAGCTTGGCCCAGTCTAGGCAAGAGACCCAGTACTTC. Amino acid sequence: CASSLAQSRQETQYF.

The DNA of the CDR3 is TGCGCCAGCAGCTTCGTGAGCCCCGCCACCGGGGAGCTGTTTTTT. This encodes CASSFVSPATGELFF. V usage is TRBV5-1 and J usage is TRBJ2-2, with unresolved D. CDR1 SGHRS and CDR2 YFSETQ come from the germline V gene. This CDR3 is 15 amino acids long. Trimming removed 2 bases from V and 4 bases from J, with 12 bases in between.